These T cell receptor beta chains were read from a single sample in a study of RUNX1 and TCR beta rearrangement in T-cell leukemia. TCRdb processed the PCR reads anew with MiXCR; each CDR3 protein has one entry. This table has 500 or so distinct CDR3 sequences, around 44% appearing once. The sequenced sample was blood. The source is a female donor with T-cell acute lymphoblastic leukemia. Each CDR3 is given with its conserved first and last residue. The D gene is left open where the match is weak. Clone size is shown for a subset of rows, as once, few, many or a class of expanded clone.

abundance | j_gene | v_gene | d_gene | CDR3nt | CDR3aa
few | TRBJ1-6 | TRBV10-3 | - | TGTGCCATCAACCCAGGTTATAATTCACCCCTCCACTTT | CAINPGYNSPLHF
- | TRBJ1-1 | TRBV19 | - | TGTGCCAGTAGTAGTTCCGCAGAGCGTATGAACACTGAAGCTTTCTTT | CASSSSAERMNTEAFF
- | TRBJ2-7 | TRBV20-1 | - | TGCAGTGCTAGAGGACTCACTGGCTACGAGCAGTACTTC | CSARGLTGYEQYF
medium-sized | TRBJ1-1 | TRBV20-1 | - | TGCAGTGCCGGGGGAAGCACTGAAGCTTTCTTT | CSAGGSTEAFF
- | TRBJ1-5 | TRBV28 | - | TGTGCCAGCAGTTTGCAGATTAGCAATCAGCCCCAGCATTTT | CASSLQISNQPQHF
- | TRBJ1-4 | TRBV20-1 | - | TGCAGTGCTAGAAGGTTTGAAAAACTGTTTTTT | CSARRFEKLFF
- | TRBJ1-2 | TRBV20-1 | TRBD1 | TGCAGTGCTACCACCAGGACAGGTTTCGGCTACACCTTC | CSATTRTGFGYTF
medium-sized | TRBJ1-1 | TRBV5-6 | - | TGTGCCAGCAGCTTGTCCACGGCAAGGAACACTGAAGCTTTCTTT | CASSLSTARNTEAFF
- | TRBJ1-1 | TRBV6-2/TRBV6-3 | - | TGTGCCGGCAGCCATCCCGAGATTGGCACTGAAGCTTTCTTT | CAGSHPEIGTEAFF
many | TRBJ2-1 | TRBV5-6 | - | TGTGCCAGCAACCGGCAGGGTGAATTATACAATGAGCAGTTCTTC | CASNRQGELYNEQFF
- | TRBJ2-7 | TRBV20-1 | - | TGCAGTGCAAAAGCCCTGGCGGCGGAAAGCTCCTACGAGCAGTACTTC | CSAKALAAESSYEQYF
many | TRBJ2-1 | TRBV20-1 | TRBD1 | TGCAGTGCTAGAGATCTTTCAGGGACAGGGGTTTGGAATGAGCAGTTCTTC | CSARDLSGTGVWNEQFF
- | TRBJ1-1 | TRBV7-9 | - | TGTGCCAGCAGCCTTCAGGGGATGATGAACACTGAAGCTTTCTTT | CASSLQGMMNTEAFF
few | TRBJ2-7 | TRBV12-3/TRBV12-4 | - | TGTGCCAGCAGCCCGGGCGGGGAAGGGATCCTCTACGAGCAGTACTTC | CASSPGGEGILYEQYF
medium-sized | TRBJ1-1 | TRBV20-1 | - | TGCAGTGCTGGGACTGTGGGGAACACTGAAGCTTTCTTT | CSAGTVGNTEAFF
- | TRBJ1-4 | TRBV4-1 | - | TGCGCCAGCAGCCAAGTAGAGGAGATTAATGAAAAACTGTTTTTT | CASSQVEEINEKLFF